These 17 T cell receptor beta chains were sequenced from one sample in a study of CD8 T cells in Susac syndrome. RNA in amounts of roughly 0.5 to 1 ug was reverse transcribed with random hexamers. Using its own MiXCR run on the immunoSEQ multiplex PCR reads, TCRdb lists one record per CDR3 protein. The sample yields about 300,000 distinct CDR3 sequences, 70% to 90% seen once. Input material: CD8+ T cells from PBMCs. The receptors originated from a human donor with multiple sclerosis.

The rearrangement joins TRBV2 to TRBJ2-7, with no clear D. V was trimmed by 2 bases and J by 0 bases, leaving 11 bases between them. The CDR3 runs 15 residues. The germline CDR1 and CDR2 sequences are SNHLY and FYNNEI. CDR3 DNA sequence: TGTGCCAGCAGTGAAATCATGTTGGACTCCTACGAGCAGTACTTC. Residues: CASSEIMLDSYEQYF.

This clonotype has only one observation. The CDR3 DNA reads as TGCGCCAGCAGCTTGTTTCTGGGGAATGAGCAGTTCTTC. Its protein product is CASSLFLGNEQFF. This rearrangement joins TRBV5-1 to TRBJ2-1; D ambiguous. This CDR3 has 13 residues. The germline V gene encodes CDR1 SGHRS and CDR2 YFSETQ. Deletions cut 1 base from V and 7 bases from J, with 9 bases between. Complete variable domain (other parts from reference TRBV5-1 and TRBJ2-1): KAGVTQTPRYLIKTRGQQVTLSCSPISGHRSVSWYQQTPGQGLQFLFEYFSETQRNKGNFPGRFSGRQFSNSRSEMNVSTLELGDSALYLCASSLFLGNEQFFGPGTRLTVL.

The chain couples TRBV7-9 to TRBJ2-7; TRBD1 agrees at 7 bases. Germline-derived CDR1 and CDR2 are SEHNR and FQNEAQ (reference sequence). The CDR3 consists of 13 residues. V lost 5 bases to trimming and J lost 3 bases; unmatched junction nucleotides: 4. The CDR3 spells CASSRGQIYEQYF. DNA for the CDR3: TGTGCCAGCAGCCGGGGACAGATCTACGAGCAGTACTTC. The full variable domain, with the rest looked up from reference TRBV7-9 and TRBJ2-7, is DTGVSQNPRHKITKRGQNVTFRCDPISEHNRLYWYRQTLGQGPEFLTYFQNEAQLEKSRLLSDRFSAERPKGSFSTLEIQRTEQGDSAMYLCASSRGQIYEQYFGPGTRLTVT.

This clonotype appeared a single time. The CDR3 DNA follows: TGCAGTGCCCCGGAGCGCGCGAACACCGGGGAGCTGTTTTTT. It codes for CSAPERANTGELFF. The V gene is TRBV20-1, the J gene TRBJ2-2; D gene ambiguous. From germline, CDR1 is DFQATT and CDR2 SNEGSKA (reference sequence). The CDR3 is 14 residues long. Trimming left V 6 bases short and J 0 bases short, with 11 bases between.

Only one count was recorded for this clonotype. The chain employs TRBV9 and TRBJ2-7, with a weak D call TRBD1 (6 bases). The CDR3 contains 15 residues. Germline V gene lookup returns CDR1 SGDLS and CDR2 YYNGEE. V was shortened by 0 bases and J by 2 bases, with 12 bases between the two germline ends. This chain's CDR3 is CASSVAGGLAYEQYF. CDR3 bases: TGTGCCAGCAGCGTAGCTGGGGGCTTGGCCTACGAGCAGTACTTC.

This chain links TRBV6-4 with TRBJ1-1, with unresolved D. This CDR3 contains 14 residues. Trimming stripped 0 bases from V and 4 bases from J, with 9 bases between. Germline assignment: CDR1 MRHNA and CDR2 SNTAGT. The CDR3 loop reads CASSDSVESTEAFF. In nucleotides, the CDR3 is TGTGCCAGCAGTGACTCTGTGGAGAGCACTGAAGCTTTCTTT.

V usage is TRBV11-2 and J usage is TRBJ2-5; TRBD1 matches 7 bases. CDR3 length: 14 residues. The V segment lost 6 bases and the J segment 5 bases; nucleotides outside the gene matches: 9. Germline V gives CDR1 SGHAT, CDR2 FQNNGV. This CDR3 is CASRVTGAAETQYF. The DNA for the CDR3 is TGTGCCAGCAGAGTAACAGGGGCTGCGGAGACCCAGTACTTC.

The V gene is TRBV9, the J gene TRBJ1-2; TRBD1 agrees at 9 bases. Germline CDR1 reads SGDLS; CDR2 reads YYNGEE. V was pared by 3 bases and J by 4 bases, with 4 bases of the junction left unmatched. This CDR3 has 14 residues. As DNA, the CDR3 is TGTGCCAGCAGCGAACAGGGGGCATCCTATGGCTACACCTTC. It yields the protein CASSEQGASYGYTF.

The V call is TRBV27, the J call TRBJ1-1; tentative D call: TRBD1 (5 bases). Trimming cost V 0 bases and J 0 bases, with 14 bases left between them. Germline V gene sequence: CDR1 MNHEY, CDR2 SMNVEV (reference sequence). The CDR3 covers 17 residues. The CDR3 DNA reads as TGTGCCAGCAGTTTATCCCCCCGTCAGGGTCTGAACACTGAAGCTTTCTTT. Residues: CASSLSPRQGLNTEAFF.

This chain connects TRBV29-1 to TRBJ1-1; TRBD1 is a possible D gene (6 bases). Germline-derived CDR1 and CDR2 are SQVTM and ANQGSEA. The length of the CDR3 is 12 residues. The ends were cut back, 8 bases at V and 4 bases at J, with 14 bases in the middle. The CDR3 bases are TGCAGCTATGCGGGGGGGCCCACTGAAGCTTTCTTT. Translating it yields CSYAGGPTEAFF.

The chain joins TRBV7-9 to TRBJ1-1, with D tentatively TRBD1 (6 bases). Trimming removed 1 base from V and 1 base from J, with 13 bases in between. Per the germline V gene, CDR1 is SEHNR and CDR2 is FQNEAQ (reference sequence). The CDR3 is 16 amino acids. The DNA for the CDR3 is TGTGCCAGCAGCTTAGTAGCGCAGGGGCCGAACACTGAAGCTTTCTTT. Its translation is CASSLVAQGPNTEAFF.

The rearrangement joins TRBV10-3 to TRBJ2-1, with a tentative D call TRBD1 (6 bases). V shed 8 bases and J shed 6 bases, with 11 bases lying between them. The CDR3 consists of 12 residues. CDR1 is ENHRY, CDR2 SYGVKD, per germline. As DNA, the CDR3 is TGTGCCATCCCAGGGGTAGGCAATGAGCAGTTCTTC. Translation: CAIPGVGNEQFF.

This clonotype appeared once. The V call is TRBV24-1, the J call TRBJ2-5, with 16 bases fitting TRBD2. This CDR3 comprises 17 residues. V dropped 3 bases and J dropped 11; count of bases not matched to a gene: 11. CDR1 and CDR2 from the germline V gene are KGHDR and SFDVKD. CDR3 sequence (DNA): TGTGCCACCAGTGATCCTAATGAGGGACTAGCGGGGGGGACACAGTACTTC. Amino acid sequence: CATSDPNEGLAGGTQYF.

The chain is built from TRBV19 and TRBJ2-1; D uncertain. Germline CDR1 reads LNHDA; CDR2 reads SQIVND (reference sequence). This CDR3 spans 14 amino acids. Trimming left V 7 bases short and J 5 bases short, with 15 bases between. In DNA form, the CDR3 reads TGTGCCAGTAATACCGCGACGGATAACAATGAGCAGTTCTTC. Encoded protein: CASNTATDNNEQFF.

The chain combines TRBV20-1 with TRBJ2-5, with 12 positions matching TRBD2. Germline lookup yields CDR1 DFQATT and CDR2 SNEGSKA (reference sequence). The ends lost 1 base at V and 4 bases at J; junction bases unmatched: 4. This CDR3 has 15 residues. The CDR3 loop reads CSARGLAGEIETQYF. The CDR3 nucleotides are TGCAGTGCTAGAGGACTAGCGGGAGAAATAGAGACCCAGTACTTC.

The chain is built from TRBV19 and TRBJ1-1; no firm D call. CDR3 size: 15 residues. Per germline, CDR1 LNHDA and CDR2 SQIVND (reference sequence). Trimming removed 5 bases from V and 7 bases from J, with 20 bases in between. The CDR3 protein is CASSLAVNGLGEAFF. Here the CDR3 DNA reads TGTGCCAGTAGTCTGGCAGTCAACGGATTAGGTGAAGCTTTCTTT.

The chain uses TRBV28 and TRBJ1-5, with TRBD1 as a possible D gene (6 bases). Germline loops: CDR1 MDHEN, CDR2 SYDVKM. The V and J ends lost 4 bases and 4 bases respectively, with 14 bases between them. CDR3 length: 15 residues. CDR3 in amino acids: CASSSSGVGNQPQHF. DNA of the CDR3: TGTGCCAGCAGTTCCTCAGGGGTAGGAAATCAGCCCCAGCATTTT.